The subject of this entry is one TCR beta chain. What antigen it recognizes has not been identified. No quality values exist for individual bases; no much larger clone is one base distant. The data stem from a study of CD8 T cells in Susac syndrome (dated by TCRdb to the late 2010s). Turning to the overall study: Repertoire sequencing was used to test whether CD8+ T cell activation and differentiation in Susac syndrome was antigen driven.

Overall study results and their limits: The number of individuals in the TCR sequencing and HLA analysis was recognized as being relatively small.

Peripheral blood CD8+ and CD4+ T cells from healthy donors, Susac syndrome patients and multiple sclerosis patients were profiled by high-throughput TCR beta sequencing. Healthy donors were age- and sex-matched controls. Bulk CD8+ and CD4+ T cells were purified by magnetic negative isolation, while CD8+ TEMRA cells were enriched using FACS. Blood was collected in EDTA tubes and processed within 24 hours, with PBMCs isolated through density gradient centrifugation. PBMCs intended for TCR sequencing were cryopreserved in liquid nitrogen and were subsequently thawed in a 37 degrees C water bath. The sorted or isolated CD4+, CD8+ and CD8+ TEMRA cells had a purity of 90% or higher. In the germline V gene, CDR1 corresponds to SQVTM and CDR2 to ANQGSEA. V and J lose 6 bases and 7 bases, and a span of 18 bases separates them. The CDR3 numbers 13 residues from cysteine through phenylalanine. The entry retains the CDR3 DNA only, 39 bases that are in frame from base 1.

RNA was extracted using the RNeasy kit, and roughly 0.5 to 1 microgram was reverse transcribed with random hexamers. The immunoSEQ multiplex PCR assay, which covers 54 Vbeta and 13 Jbeta segments, was used to amplify TCR beta CDR3 regions. Bias from PCR amplification was corrected by using a synthetic template baseline for primer optimization and for computational correction. On the study's bioinformatics: Only productive sequences were kept, with reads annotated to V, D and J genes according to IMGT and analyzed in immunoSEQ Analyzer. To calculate clonality, Shannon entropy was normalized by log2 of the number of productive unique sequences and then subtracted from one. Public and private clones were assessed among the 100 most prevalent clones of each patient and control. A clone was defined as Susac-specific if it was absent from the healthy and MS cohorts, from 1052 published viral clones and from other ImmuneACCESS disease sequences. TCRdb reran the public reads through fastp at Q25 and MiXCR, keeping productive beta chains. Every distinct CDR3 protein forms one entry, paired with its most common genes and DNA. For this entry, the V and J calls and clone size follow TCRdb and not the study's own pipeline. In all, the sample holds 110,000 or so distinct CDR3 sequences, and 92% of those were seen once. About 0.14% of the sample rests with the top ten.

This TCR derives from a human donor in good health. Material for sequencing was CD4+ T cells from PBMCs. The sequence links TRBV29-1 to TRBJ1-1; the D segment could be TRBD1, given 6 matching bases. The DNA sequence follows: TGCAGCGTCGCCGGCGGGGGCTCTGATGAAGCTTTCTTT. This codes for CSVAGGGSDEAFF.